What follows is one T cell receptor (beta chain) and its context. Its antigen is not yet known. The sample holds no much larger clone one base away, and base qualities are not on file. The germline V gene provides CDR1 KGHSH and CDR2 LQKENI. V ends up 3 bases short and J 1 base short, with an unmatched junction base count of 4. The CDR3 runs 15 residues from the cysteine to the phenylalanine. The CDR3 DNA has 45 bases and is translated from base 1. RNA was extracted with the RNeasy kit and about 0.5 to 1 ug was reverse transcribed using random hexamers. The immunoSEQ multiplex PCR assay, which covers 54 Vbeta and 13 Jbeta segments, was used to amplify TCR beta CDR3 regions. PCR amplification bias was corrected by using a synthetic template baseline for primer optimization and computational correction. Under the source paper's analysis protocol: Only productive sequences were kept, with reads annotated to V, D and J genes according to IMGT and analyzed in immunoSEQ Analyzer. Clonality was computed as one minus Shannon entropy normalized by log2 of the number of productive unique sequences. For each patient and control, public and private clones were evaluated within the 100 most prevalent clones. A clone was defined as Susac-specific if it was absent from the healthy and MS cohorts, from some 980 published viral clones and from other ImmuneACCESS disease sequences. TCRdb reanalyzed the raw reads on its own, using fastp at Q25 for trimming and MiXCR for clone calling, and kept in-frame beta chains. Each entry merges the rows of one CDR3 protein and shows their most common DNA and genes. TCRdb, not the authors, supplied the V and J calls. For this sample there are around 200,000 distinct CDR3 sequences; roughly nine tenths appear just once. In total, the top ten clones hold about 0.13% of the sample.

Peripheral blood CD8+ and CD4+ T cells from healthy donors, Susac syndrome patients and multiple sclerosis patients were profiled by high-throughput TCR beta sequencing. The multiple sclerosis controls were treatment-naive patients whose relapsing-remitting disease, either stable or active, fulfilled the revised McDonald criteria. Bulk CD8+ and CD4+ T cells were purified magnetically by negative isolation, whereas CD8+ TEMRA cells were enriched by FACS. Blood was drawn into EDTA tubes, processed within 24 hours, and PBMCs were isolated by density gradient centrifugation. PBMCs destined for TCR sequencing were cryopreserved in liquid nitrogen and later thawed in a 37 °C water bath. The sorted or isolated CD4+, CD8+ and CD8+ TEMRA cells had a purity of 90% or higher. The data belong to a study of CD8 T cells in Susac syndrome (dated by TCRdb to the late 2010s). As for the study more broadly: Repertoire sequencing was used to test whether CD8+ T cell activation and differentiation in Susac syndrome was antigen driven. CD8+ T cell repertoire clonality was compared between approximately 12 healthy donors, approximately 14 Susac syndrome patients and approximately 15 multiple sclerosis patients.

Study-wide findings and limitations: The number of individuals in the TCR sequencing and HLA analysis was recognized as being relatively small.

The TCR originated in a human donor with multiple sclerosis. The chain joins TRBV18 to TRBJ2-5; 8 central bases correspond to TRBD2. Sequencing was carried out using CD8+ T cells from PBMCs. At the DNA level, the sequence is TGTGCCAGCTCACCGGGCGGGGGGCCCCAAGAGACCCAGTACTTC. This translates into CASSPGGGPQETQYF. Here the CDR3 is joined to the reference TRBV18 and TRBJ2-5 genes, and the full variable domain is: NAGVMQNPRHLVRRRGQEARLRCSPMKGHSHVYWYRQLPEEGLKFMVYLQKENIIDESGMPKERFSAEFPKEGPSILRIQQVVRGDSAAYFCASSPGGGPQETQYFGPGTRLLVL.